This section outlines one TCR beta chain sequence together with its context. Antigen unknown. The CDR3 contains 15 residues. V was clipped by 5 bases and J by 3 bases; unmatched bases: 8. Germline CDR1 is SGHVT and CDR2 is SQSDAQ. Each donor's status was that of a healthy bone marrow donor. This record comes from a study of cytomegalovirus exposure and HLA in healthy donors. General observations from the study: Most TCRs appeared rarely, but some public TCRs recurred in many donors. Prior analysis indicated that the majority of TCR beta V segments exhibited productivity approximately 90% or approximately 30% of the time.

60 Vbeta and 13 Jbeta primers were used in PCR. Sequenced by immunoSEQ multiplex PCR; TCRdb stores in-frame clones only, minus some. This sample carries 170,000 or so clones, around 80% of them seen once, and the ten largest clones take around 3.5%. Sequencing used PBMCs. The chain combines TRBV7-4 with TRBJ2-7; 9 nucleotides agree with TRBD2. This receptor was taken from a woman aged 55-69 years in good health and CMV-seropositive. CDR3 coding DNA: TGTGCCAGCAGCACCACTAGCGGGTATTGCTACGAGCAGTACTTC. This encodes CASSTTSGYCYEQYF.